This TCR beta chain was sequenced in a study of T cells in localized non-small cell lung cancer. Clones were read by immunoSEQ multiplex PCR, and TCRdb kept only the in-frame ones, dropping some. In the table there are under 30,000 clones, about nine tenths of which are singletons. Concerning this clone itself: The target antigen is unknown.

J was trimmed by 8 bases and V by 6 bases; bases with no gene match: 8. The CDR3 is 13 residues long. CDR1 is MNHEY and CDR2 is SVGAGI in the germline V gene. Study-wide findings and caveats: In uninvolved adjacent lung, T cell clonality reached its highest value, exceeding tumor. Turning up in adjacent lung were a median approximately 58 of the top 100 tumor clones.

This receptor was obtained from a woman aged 40-69 years with stage I lung adenocarcinoma. Sequencing was performed on peripheral blood, taken before any cancer treatment. The chain joins TRBV6-5 to TRBJ1-2; 8 bases match TRBD1. The CDR3 reads CASSRDRTEGYTF. DNA for the CDR3: TGTGCCAGCAGCCGGGACAGGACGGAAGGCTACACCTTC.